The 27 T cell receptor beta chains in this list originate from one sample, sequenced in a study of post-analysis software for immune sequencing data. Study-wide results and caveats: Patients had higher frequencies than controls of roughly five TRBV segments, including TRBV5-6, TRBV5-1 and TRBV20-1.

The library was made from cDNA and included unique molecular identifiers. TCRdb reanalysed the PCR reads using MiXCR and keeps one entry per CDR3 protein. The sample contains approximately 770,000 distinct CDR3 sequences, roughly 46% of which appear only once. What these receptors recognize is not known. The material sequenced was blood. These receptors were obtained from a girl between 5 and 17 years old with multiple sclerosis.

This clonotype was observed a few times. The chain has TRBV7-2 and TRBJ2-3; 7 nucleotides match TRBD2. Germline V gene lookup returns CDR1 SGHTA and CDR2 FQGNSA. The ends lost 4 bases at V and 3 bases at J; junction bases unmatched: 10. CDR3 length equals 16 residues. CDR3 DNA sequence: TGTGCCAGCAGCTATGGTGCTGCGGGGGTTACAGATACGCAGTATTTT. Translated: CASSYGAAGVTDTQYF.

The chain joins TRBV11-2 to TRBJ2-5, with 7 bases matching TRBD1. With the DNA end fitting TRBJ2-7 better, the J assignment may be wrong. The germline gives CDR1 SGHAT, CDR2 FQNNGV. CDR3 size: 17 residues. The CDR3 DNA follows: TGTGCCAGCAGCTTAGATGGTGGGGGACAGATATACTACGAGCAGTACTTC. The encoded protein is CASSLDGGGQIYYEQYF.

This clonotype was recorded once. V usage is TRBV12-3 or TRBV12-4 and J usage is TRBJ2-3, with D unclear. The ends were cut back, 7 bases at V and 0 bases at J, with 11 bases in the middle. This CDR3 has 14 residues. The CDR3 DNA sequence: TGTGCCAGCACCCACCCCTATAGCACAGATACGCAGTATTTT. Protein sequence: CASTHPYSTDTQYF.

As DNA, the CDR3 is TGCGCCAGCAGCCAAGATCTGAGAGAAGTGCCACTCGGCGGCTACACCTTC. Amino acid sequence: CASSQDLREVPLGGYTF. V and J are TRBV4-3 and TRBJ1-2; no clear D gene. The ends were cut back, 0 bases at V and 8 bases at J, with 22 bases in the middle. The CDR3 length is 17 residues. Germline V gene lookup returns CDR1 LGHNA and CDR2 YSLEER.

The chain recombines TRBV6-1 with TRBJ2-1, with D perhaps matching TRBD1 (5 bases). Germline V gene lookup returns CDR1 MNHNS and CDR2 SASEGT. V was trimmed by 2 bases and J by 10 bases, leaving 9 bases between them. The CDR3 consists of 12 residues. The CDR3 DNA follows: TGTGCCAGCAGTGAAATGTGGACAGAGCAGTTCTTC. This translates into CASSEMWTEQFF.

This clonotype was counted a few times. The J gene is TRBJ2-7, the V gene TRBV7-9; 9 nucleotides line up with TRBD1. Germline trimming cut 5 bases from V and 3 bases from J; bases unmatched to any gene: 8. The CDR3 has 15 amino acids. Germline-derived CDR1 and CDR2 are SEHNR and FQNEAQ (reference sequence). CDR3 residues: CASSPRDRAFYEQYF. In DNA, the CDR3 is TGTGCCAGCAGCCCCCGGGACAGGGCCTTCTACGAGCAGTACTTC.

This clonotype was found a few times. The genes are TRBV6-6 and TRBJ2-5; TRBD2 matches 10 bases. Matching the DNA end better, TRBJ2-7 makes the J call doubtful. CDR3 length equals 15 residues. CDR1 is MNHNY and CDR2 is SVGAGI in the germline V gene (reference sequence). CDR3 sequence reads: CASSSPSGRGYEQYF. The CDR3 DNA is TGTGCCAGCAGTTCTCCTAGCGGGAGAGGCTACGAGCAGTACTTC.

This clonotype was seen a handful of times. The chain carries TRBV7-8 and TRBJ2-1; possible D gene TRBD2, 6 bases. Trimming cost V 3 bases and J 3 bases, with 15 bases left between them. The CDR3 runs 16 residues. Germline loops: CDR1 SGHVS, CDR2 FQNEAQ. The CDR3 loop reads CASSFSGTANYNEQFF. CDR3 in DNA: TGTGCCAGCAGCTTTTCCGGGACTGCTAACTACAATGAGCAGTTCTTC.

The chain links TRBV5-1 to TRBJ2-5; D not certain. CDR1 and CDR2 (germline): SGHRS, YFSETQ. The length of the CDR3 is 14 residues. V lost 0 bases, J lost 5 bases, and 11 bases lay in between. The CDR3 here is CASSLEAPSETQYF. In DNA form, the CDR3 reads TGCGCCAGCAGCTTGGAGGCTCCGTCGGAGACCCAGTACTTC.

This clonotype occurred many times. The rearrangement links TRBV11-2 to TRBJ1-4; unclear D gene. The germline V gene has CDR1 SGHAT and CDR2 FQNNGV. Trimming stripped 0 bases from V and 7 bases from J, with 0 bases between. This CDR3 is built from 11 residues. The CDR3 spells CASSLDEKLFF. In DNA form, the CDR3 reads TGTGCCAGCAGCTTAGATGAAAAACTGTTTTTT.

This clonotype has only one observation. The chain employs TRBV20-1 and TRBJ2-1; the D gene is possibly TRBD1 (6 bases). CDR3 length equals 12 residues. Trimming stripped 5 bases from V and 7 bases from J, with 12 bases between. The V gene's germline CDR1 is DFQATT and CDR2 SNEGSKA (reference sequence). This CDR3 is CSAQVGANEQFF. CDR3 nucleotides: TGCAGTGCTCAAGTGGGGGCGAATGAGCAGTTCTTC.

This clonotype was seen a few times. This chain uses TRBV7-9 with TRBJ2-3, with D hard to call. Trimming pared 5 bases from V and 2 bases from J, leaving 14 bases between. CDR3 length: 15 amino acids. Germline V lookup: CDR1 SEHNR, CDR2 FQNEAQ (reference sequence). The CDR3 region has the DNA TGTGCCAGCAGCCCCCGACAAGGAGACACAGATACGCAGTATTTT. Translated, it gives CASSPRQGDTDTQYF.

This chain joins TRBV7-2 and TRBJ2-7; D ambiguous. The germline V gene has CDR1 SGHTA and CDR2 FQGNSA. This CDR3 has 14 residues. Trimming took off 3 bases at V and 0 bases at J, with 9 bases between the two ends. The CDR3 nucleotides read TGTGCCAGCAGCTTCGACGTAGACTCCTACGAGCAGTACTTC. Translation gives CASSFDVDSYEQYF.

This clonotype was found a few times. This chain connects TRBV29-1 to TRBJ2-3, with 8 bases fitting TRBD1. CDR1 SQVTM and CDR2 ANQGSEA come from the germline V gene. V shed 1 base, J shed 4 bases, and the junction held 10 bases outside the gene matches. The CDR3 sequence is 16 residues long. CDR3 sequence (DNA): TGCAGCGTTGAAGTCTCAGGGGGCACAATTGCAGATACGCAGTATTTT. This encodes CSVEVSGGTIADTQYF.

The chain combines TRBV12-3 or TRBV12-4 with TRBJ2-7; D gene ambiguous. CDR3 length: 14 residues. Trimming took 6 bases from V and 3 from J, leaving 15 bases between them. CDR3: CASSLGQTLYEQYF. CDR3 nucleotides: TGTGCCAGCAGCCTCGGTCAAACACTCTACGAGCAGTACTTC.

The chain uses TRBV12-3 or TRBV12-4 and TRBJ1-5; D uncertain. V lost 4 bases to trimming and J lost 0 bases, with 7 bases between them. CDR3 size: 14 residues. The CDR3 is CASSYRTSNQPQHF. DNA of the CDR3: TGTGCCAGCAGTTACCGGACTAGCAATCAGCCCCAGCATTTT.

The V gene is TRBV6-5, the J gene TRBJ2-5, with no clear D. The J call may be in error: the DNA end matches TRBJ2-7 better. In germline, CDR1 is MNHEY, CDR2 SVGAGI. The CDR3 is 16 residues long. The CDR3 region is CASSQRGPPVIDEQYF. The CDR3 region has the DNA TGTGCCAGCAGCCAACGAGGACCGCCCGTAATCGACGAGCAGTACTTC.

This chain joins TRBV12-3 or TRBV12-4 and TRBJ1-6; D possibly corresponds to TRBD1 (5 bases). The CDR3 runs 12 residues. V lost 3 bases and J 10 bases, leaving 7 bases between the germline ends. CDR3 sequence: CASSFPGSPLHF. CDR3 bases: TGTGCCAGCAGTTTTCCAGGGTCACCCCTCCACTTT.

In DNA, the CDR3 is TGTGCCAGCAGCTTAGCGGGCGGGATGACAGATACGCAGTATTTT. Its protein is CASSLAGGMTDTQYF. The rearrangement uses TRBV7-8 and TRBJ2-3; possibly TRBD2 for D (6 bases). V was pared by 0 bases and J by 3 bases, with 10 bases between. The CDR3 spans 15 residues. Germline V gene sequence: CDR1 SGHVS, CDR2 FQNEAQ.

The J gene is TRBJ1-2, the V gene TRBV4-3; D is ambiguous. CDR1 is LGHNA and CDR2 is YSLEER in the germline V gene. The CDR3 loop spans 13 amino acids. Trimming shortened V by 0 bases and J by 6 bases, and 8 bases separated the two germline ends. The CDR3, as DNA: TGCGCCAGCAGCCAAGATTTGGCAGATGGCTACACCTTC. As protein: CASSQDLADGYTF.

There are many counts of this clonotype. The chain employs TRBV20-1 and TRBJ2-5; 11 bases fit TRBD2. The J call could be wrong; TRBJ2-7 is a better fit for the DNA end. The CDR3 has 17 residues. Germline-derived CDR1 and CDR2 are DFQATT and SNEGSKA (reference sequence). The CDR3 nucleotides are TGCAGTGCTAGCGCGGCGTTAGCGGGAGGGCCGTTGGTCGAGCAGTACTTC. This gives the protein CSASAALAGGPLVEQYF.

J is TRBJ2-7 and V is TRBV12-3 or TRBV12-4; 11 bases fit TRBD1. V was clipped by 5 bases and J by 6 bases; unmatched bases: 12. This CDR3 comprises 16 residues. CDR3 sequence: CASSPYSGTGGSEQYF. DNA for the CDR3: TGTGCCAGCAGTCCTTATTCCGGGACAGGGGGAAGCGAGCAGTACTTC.

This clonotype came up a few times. The CDR3 nucleotides are TGCGCCAGCAGCTTGAGAAGCCGGGACAGAGAGCTGGGCTACACCTTC. Encoded protein: CASSLRSRDRELGYTF. The chain links TRBV5-1 to TRBJ1-2; 7 bases are a match to TRBD1. Germline V CDR1 and CDR2: SGHRS, YFSETQ. This CDR3 is 16 amino acids long. Trimming cost V 1 base and J 8 bases; bases outside gene matches: 14.

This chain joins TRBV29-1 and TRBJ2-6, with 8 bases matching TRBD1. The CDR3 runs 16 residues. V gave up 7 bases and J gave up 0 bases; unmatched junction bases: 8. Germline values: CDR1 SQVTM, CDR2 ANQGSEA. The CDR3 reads CSAAGGGISGANVLTF. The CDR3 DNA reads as TGCAGCGCAGCAGGGGGCGGAATCTCTGGGGCCAACGTCCTGACTTTC.

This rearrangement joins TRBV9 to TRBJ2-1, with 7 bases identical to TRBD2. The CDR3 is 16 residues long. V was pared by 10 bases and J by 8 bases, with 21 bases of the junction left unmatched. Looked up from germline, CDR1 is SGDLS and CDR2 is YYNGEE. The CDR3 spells CACTSGVTSSIHEQFF. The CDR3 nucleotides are TGTGCCTGCACGAGCGGGGTAACTAGTTCCATCCATGAGCAGTTCTTC. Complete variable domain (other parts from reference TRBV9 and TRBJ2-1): DSGVTQTPKHLITATGQRVTLRCSPRSGDLSVYWYQQSLDQGLQFLIQYYNGEERAKGNILERFSAQQFPDLHSELNLSSLELGDSALYFCACTSGVTSSIHEQFFGPGTRLTVL.

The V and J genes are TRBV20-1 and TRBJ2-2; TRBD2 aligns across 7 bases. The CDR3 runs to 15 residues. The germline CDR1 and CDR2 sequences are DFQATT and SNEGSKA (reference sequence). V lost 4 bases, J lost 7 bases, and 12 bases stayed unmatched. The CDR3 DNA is TGCAGTGCTAATGCCGGAAGGGAGGGAATCGGGGAGCTGTTTTTT. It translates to CSANAGREGIGELFF.

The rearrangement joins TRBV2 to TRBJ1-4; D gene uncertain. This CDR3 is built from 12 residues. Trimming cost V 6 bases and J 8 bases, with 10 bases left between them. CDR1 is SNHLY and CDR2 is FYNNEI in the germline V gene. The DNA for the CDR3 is TGTGCCAGCAGCGACCTTAACGAAAAACTGTTTTTT. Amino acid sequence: CASSDLNEKLFF.